This T cell receptor (beta chain) was identified during a study of cytomegalovirus exposure and HLA in healthy donors. Trimming took 6 bases from V and 4 from J; bases not matched to a gene: 9. Germline CDR1 is PRHDT and CDR2 is FYEKMQ (reference sequence). The CDR3 runs 14 residues. This PCR relied on a set of 60 Vbeta primers and 13 Jbeta primers. Data came from immunoSEQ multiplex PCR; TCRdb stores just in-frame clones and leaves some out. Among roughly 140,000 clones listed, 82% were seen once. The receptor was derived from a male donor in good health and CMV-seronegative. The chain recombines TRBV13 with TRBJ2-7, with 7 bases lining up with TRBD2. Material for sequencing was PBMCs. CDR3 sequence reads: CASSHREAGYEQYF. The CDR3 DNA reads TGTGCCAGCAGTCACCGGGAGGCGGGGTACGAGCAGTACTTC.